This T cell receptor (beta chain) appears in the sequencing data of a study of graft-versus-host responses after intestinal transplantation (dated by TCRdb to 2020 to 2022). In terms of the full investigation: Multivisceral, liver-intestinal, or isolated intestinal transplants were received by the recipients. Every recipient was given anti-thymocyte globulin induction, then maintenance tacrolimus and steroids for around three years. After intestinal transplantation, graft-versus-host and host-versus-graft alloreactive T cell clones in the graft, circulation and bone marrow were tracked using bulk TCR-beta CDR3 sequencing. To identify alloreactive clones, pre-transplant mixed lymphocyte reaction products were sequenced and then compared with unstimulated pre-transplant donor and recipient T cells. Of the roughly 25 intestinal transplant recipients enrolled in the cohort, one of whom was a retransplant, a few patients without pretransplant specimens were excluded. A peak of at least 4% donor T cells among recipient peripheral blood mononuclear cells was the definition used for donor T cell macrochimerism. Samples from a few later patients were sequenced in-house on an Illumina MiSeq with MiXCR processing rather than by the commercial service. The full study reports these points: In the allografts of patients with donor T cell macrochimerism, GvH to HvG T cell clonal ratios were high. Early after transplant, peak levels of circulating GvH clones were associated with declines in HvG clones. GvH clones were detected in recipient bone marrow, and some of these GvH clones were observed earlier in ileal mucosa or blood, consistent with an intestinal mucosal origin. The relatively low number and heterogeneity of intestinal transplant patients limited the conclusions.

Dithiothreitol, EDTA incubations and collagenase D digestion were used to isolate intraepithelial and lamina propria lymphocytes from graft specimens. Serial intestinal graft biopsy specimens collected up to 600 days after transplant underwent bulk TCR-beta sequencing. Receptors were amplified or captured by the immunoSEQ multiplex PCR assay. For most patients, genomic DNA was subjected to high-throughput TCR-beta CDR3 sequencing by Adaptive Biotechnologies. The original pipeline was this. TCR sequencing data were retrieved from Adaptive's ImmunoSEQ software for around 20 patients, whereas a few other patients were processed with MiXCR and VDJtools. CDR3 nucleotide sequences shared by donor and recipient were removed because the origin of these sequences could not be assigned. At least 2-fold expansion over unstimulated cells and a minimum CFSE-low frequency of 0.002% (template counts) or 0.001% (read counts) were required for clones to be classified as alloreactive. Clones were considered mappable if detected in sequenced pre-transplant spleen, lymph node, or MLR CFSE-low populations of the donor or recipient. The cumulative frequency of alloreactive clones was calculated as a percentage of all sequences, weighted by copy number. The source is immuneACCESS, and TCRdb retained only in-frame sequences with V and J called. Part of the clones is not carried over; for the studies checked, unresolved V genes explain less than half of this, and the remainder is unexplained. V, J and clone size are those of that table, while D and trimming were read from the DNA. The sample includes under 20,000 clones, with just under 75% observed a single time. Around 3.5% of the sample is taken by the ten largest.

For this clone: The clone's antigen remains unknown. Per-base quality was not reported, and no clone a single base away is much larger than it.

The sample in question was ileum tissue, obtained 14 days after transplant. This clonotype was sampled from a human patient who received an intestinal transplant, so some T cells may come from the graft donor.

The CDR3 loop reads CASSLRVSKNIQYF. The nucleotide sequence is given as TGTGCCAGCAGCTTGAGGGTTTCCAAAAACATTCAGTACTTC. The V and J genes are TRBV5-4 and TRBJ2-4, with the identity of the D gene unclear. The V and J ends are trimmed by 1 base and 2 bases, leaving 7 bases between them. For CDR1 and CDR2, the germline V gene (reference sequence) lists SGHNT and YYREEE. Measured from the cysteine to the phenylalanine, the CDR3 is 14 residues long. The retained sequence is limited to the CDR3, 42 bases, with the frame set at the first base.